Listed below are T cell receptor beta chains from one sample, sequenced in a study of control samples from healthy donors and cancer patients. Clones were read by immunoSEQ multiplex PCR, and TCRdb kept only the in-frame ones, dropping some. The table records tens of thousands of clones, 80% to 90% of them present only once. The sample comprised PBMCs. These TCRs come from a woman in her sixties or seventies with head and neck cancer. Each CDR3 is given with its conserved first and last residue. The D gene is left open where the match is weak. Clone sizes are given selectively: once, few, many, or a class where the clone is expanded.

V	size	length	J	D	DNA	CDR3
TRBV7-9	few	18	TRBJ2-1	TRBD2	TGTGCCAGCAGCTTAGGGACTAGCGGTCGGAGCTCCTACAATGAGCAGTTCTTC	CASSLGTSGRSSYNEQFF
TRBV10-2	few	13	TRBJ1-6	.	TGCGCCAGCAGGGCCAACTATAATTCACCCCTCCACTTT	CASRANYNSPLHF
TRBV6-6	.	17	TRBJ2-7	TRBD2	TGTGCCAGCAGTCGTCGAACTAGCGGACAAAGCTCCTACGAGCAGTACTTC	CASSRRTSGQSSYEQYF
TRBV6-5	.	15	TRBJ2-7	TRBD1	TGTGCCAGCAGTTACCAGGGGACAGGCTCCTACGAGCAGTACTTC	CASSYQGTGSYEQYF
TRBV5-1	.	15	TRBJ2-5	TRBD2	TGCGCCAGCAGCCAAAGAATAGCGGGAGCGGAGACCCAGTACTTC	CASSQRIAGAETQYF
TRBV24-1	.	13	TRBJ2-5	.	TGTGCCACCAGTGAGGACAGTCAAGAGACCCAGTACTTC	CATSEDSQETQYF
TRBV3-1/TRBV3-2	.	13	TRBJ2-7	.	TGTGCCAGCAGCCACCTGACAGACTACGAGCAGTACTTC	CASSHLTDYEQYF
TRBV7-2	.	13	TRBJ1-2	.	TGTGCCAGCAGTACAACAACTAACTATGGCTACACCTTC	CASSTTTNYGYTF
TRBV5-4	.	14	TRBJ2-5	.	TGTGCCAGCAGCTTGAAGGTGGGGCGGGAGACCCAGTACTTC	CASSLKVGRETQYF
TRBV20-1	.	11	TRBJ2-7	.	TGCAGTGCTCAGGACGCTGACGAGCAGTACTTC	CSAQDADEQYF
TRBV4-2	.	17	TRBJ1-1	.	TGTGCCAGCAGCCAAATACAGGGCCACGGAATTAACACTGAAGCTTTCTTT	CASSQIQGHGINTEAFF
TRBV18	.	16	TRBJ2-3	.	TGTGCCAGCTCACGATCGATATTAGAACTCACAGATACGCAGTATTTT	CASSRSILELTDTQYF
TRBV28	once	18	TRBJ2-1	TRBD2	TGTGCCAGCAGAACACTAGCGGGAGCTCGGTTGTCCTACAATGAGCAGTTCTTC	CASRTLAGARLSYNEQFF
TRBV29-1	.	10	TRBJ2-3	.	TGCGGAGGGGGCACAGATACGCAGTATTTT	CGGGTDTQYF
TRBV7-2	.	13	TRBJ2-5	.	TGTGCCAGCCACGCCCCAAATAGCGAGACCCAGTACTTC	CASHAPNSETQYF
TRBV14	.	12	TRBJ2-5	.	TGTGCCAGCAGCCCCTATATAGGTTCCCAGTACTTC	CASSPYIGSQYF
TRBV21-1	.	16	TRBJ2-1	.	TGTGCCAGCAGCGACCGGACTAGCGGTCCCTACAATGAGCAGTTCTTC	CASSDRTSGPYNEQFF
TRBV3-1/TRBV3-2	.	14	TRBJ2-7	.	TGTGCCAGCAGCCAATGGGGGAACTCCTACGAGCAGTACTTC	CASSQWGNSYEQYF
TRBV2	.	13	TRBJ2-5	.	TGTGCCAGCAGTGGCGGGACGGGAGAGACCCAGTACTTC	CASSGGTGETQYF
TRBV20-1	.	14	TRBJ1-3	.	TGCAGTGCTAGTTCGGCAGGGTCTGGAAACACCATATATTTT	CSASSAGSGNTIYF
TRBV5-1	.	14	TRBJ2-5	TRBD2	TGCGCCAGCAGCTTGACGGGAGGGGTAGAGACCCAGTACTTC	CASSLTGGVETQYF
TRBV7-9	.	17	TRBJ2-1	TRBD2	TGTGCCAGCAGCTTAGCGTCGTCTAGCGGGACTGGCAATGAGCAGTTCTTC	CASSLASSSGTGNEQFF
TRBV6-2/TRBV6-3	.	14	TRBJ1-1	TRBD1	TGTGCCAGCAGTTGGAGAGACAGGGGCTCTGAAGCTTTCTTT	CASSWRDRGSEAFF
TRBV9	.	14	TRBJ2-3	.	TGTGCCAGCAGCGCCGGGCCCAGCACAGATACGCAGTATTTT	CASSAGPSTDTQYF
TRBV5-1	.	13	TRBJ2-1	.	TGCGCCAGCATTGGGTTGAGCGGCAATGAGCAGTTCTTC	CASIGLSGNEQFF
TRBV19	.	13	TRBJ2-7	.	TGTGCCAGTAGTAAGGCCCTCGCCGACGAGCAGTACTTC	CASSKALADEQYF
TRBV11-2	.	16	TRBJ1-1	.	TGTGCCAGCAGCTTAGAGGGGATTGGGCGGCGGTCCGCTGCTTTCTTT	CASSLEGIGRRSAAFF
TRBV18	.	13	TRBJ1-3	.	TGTGCCAGCTCACCTTCCCTTCAGGACACCATATATTTT	CASSPSLQDTIYF
TRBV11-3	.	17	TRBJ2-1	TRBD2	TGTGCCAGCAGCACTAGCGGAAAAGAGTTCTCCTACAATGAGCAGTTCTTC	CASSTSGKEFSYNEQFF
TRBV7-9	.	14	TRBJ1-6	.	TGTGCCAGCAGCTTTCAGACGAAAAATTCACCCCTCCACTTT	CASSFQTKNSPLHF
TRBV5-1	once	13	TRBJ2-7	.	TGCGCCAGCAGCCAAGGACAATATTACGAGCAGTACTTC	CASSQGQYYEQYF
TRBV19	once	17	TRBJ2-2	TRBD2	TGTGCCAGTACCGGGACTAGCGGGAGGGCCAACACCGGGGAGCTGTTTTTT	CASTGTSGRANTGELFF
TRBV30	.	14	TRBJ1-1	TRBD1	TGTGCCTGGACCACAGGGGGCACGAACACTGAAGCTTTCTTT	CAWTTGGTNTEAFF
TRBV7-2	.	16	TRBJ2-5	TRBD2	TGTGCCAGCAGCTTATGGACTAGCGGGGCACAAGAGACCCAGTACTTC	CASSLWTSGAQETQYF
TRBV5-4	.	15	TRBJ2-7	.	TGTGCCAGCAGCAGATTTAGCGGAAGCTCCTACGAGCAGTACTTC	CASSRFSGSSYEQYF
TRBV19	.	16	TRBJ2-1	TRBD2	TGTGCCAGTAGTACCCAACTAGCGGGAGGTAACAATGAGCAGTTCTTC	CASSTQLAGGNNEQFF
TRBV5-1	once	12	TRBJ1-1	.	TGCGCCAGCAGCGGAACGAACACTGAAGCTTTCTTT	CASSGTNTEAFF
TRBV6-2/TRBV6-3	.	18	TRBJ1-3	.	TGTGCCAGCAGTTACTCGAGATGGGGCGAGAGCTCTGGAAACACCATATATTTT	CASSYSRWGESSGNTIYF
TRBV5-1	.	15	TRBJ1-1	TRBD1	TGCGCCAGCAGCCCACAGGGGGGTCCGGACACTGAAGCTTTCTTT	CASSPQGGPDTEAFF
TRBV18	.	16	TRBJ2-1	.	TGTGCCAGCTCACCACCTACAGGGCGTCCGACAAGTGAGCAGTTCTTC	CASSPPTGRPTSEQFF
TRBV7-2	few	14	TRBJ2-7	TRBD2	TGTGCCAGCAGCTCCCGGGACTACCTAAGCGAGCAGTACTTC	CASSSRDYLSEQYF
TRBV6-5	.	15	TRBJ2-7	.	TGTGCCAGCAGTTACTCGGTCAGGACGGTGAACGAGCAGTACTTC	CASSYSVRTVNEQYF
TRBV18	.	14	TRBJ2-5	.	TGTGCCAGCTCATCTCTACAGGGCCAAGAGACCCAGTACTTC	CASSSLQGQETQYF
TRBV5-4	.	15	TRBJ2-6	.	TGTGCCAGCAGCCCAAGGGTCTCTGGGGCCAACGTCCTGACTTTC	CASSPRVSGANVLTF
TRBV3-1/TRBV3-2	.	13	TRBJ2-7	.	TGTGCCAGCAGCCTCGCGGGTGGCTACGAGCAGTACTTC	CASSLAGGYEQYF
TRBV7-9	.	14	TRBJ1-1	.	TGTGCCAGCAGCGGACGGAGGATGTTATGGGGGGCTTTCTTT	CASSGRRMLWGAFF
TRBV18	.	14	TRBJ1-1	.	TGTGCCAGCTCACCCTTTGGCAGGGGCGCTGAAGCTTTCTTT	CASSPFGRGAEAFF
TRBV6-1	.	15	TRBJ1-4	.	TGTGCCAGCAGTGAAGCGAGGAGGGGAGGAGAAAAACTGTTTTTT	CASSEARRGGEKLFF
TRBV5-6	.	13	TRBJ2-5	.	TGTGCCAGCAGCTTGGGACAAAGGGAGACCCAGTACTTC	CASSLGQRETQYF
TRBV9	.	15	TRBJ2-3	TRBD1	TGTGCCAGCAGCGTAGGACAGGGAGGCACAGATACGCAGTATTTT	CASSVGQGGTDTQYF
TRBV3-1/TRBV3-2	.	11	TRBJ2-4	.	TGTGCCAGCAGCCAAGAAAACATTCAGTACTTC	CASSQENIQYF
TRBV7-2	.	16	TRBJ2-2	.	TGTGCCAGCAGCTCCCTTGCCGGGGGCGCGACCGGGGAGCTGTTTTTT	CASSSLAGGATGELFF
TRBV9	.	21	TRBJ2-1	TRBD2	TGTGCCAGCAGCTTAACGACCGGGACTAGCGGGAGGCGAAGCTCCTACAATGAGCAGTTCTTC	CASSLTTGTSGRRSSYNEQFF
TRBV7-2	once	15	TRBJ2-3	.	TGTGCCAGCAGCCCTCCCGAGTCTCCACAGGATACGCAGTATTTT	CASSPPESPQDTQYF
TRBV5-6	few	15	TRBJ2-2	.	TGTGCCAGCAGCACGAGGGGACCCCGTTCCGGGGAGCTGTTTTTT	CASSTRGPRSGELFF
TRBV28	.	16	TRBJ2-5	.	TGTGCCAGCAGTCAAGTACAGGGAGAAGGACAAGAGACCCAGTACTTC	CASSQVQGEGQETQYF
TRBV3-1/TRBV3-2	.	15	TRBJ2-7	.	TGTGCCAGCAGCCAAGATATTACCACGAGATACGAGCAGTACTTC	CASSQDITTRYEQYF
TRBV7-9	.	12	TRBJ2-1	.	TGTGCCAGCAGCTATAGGCTAGCTGACCAGTTCTTC	CASSYRLADQFF
TRBV24-1	.	13	TRBJ1-4	.	TGTGCCACCAGTGACGGATTGGGGGAAAAACTGTTTTTT	CATSDGLGEKLFF